By share of the sample, the clone carrying this T cell receptor (beta chain) is medium-sized. Its target is unknown. In germline, CDR1 is SGHRS, CDR2 YFSETQ. Trimming took 2 bases from V and 5 from J; bases not matched to a gene: 7. The CDR3 has 16 amino acids. The record originates from a study of T cell responses to AZD1222 COVID-19 vaccine. The overall study: The analysis combined second doses at about 4 or about 12 weeks. Findings of the study overall: The donor group comprised mostly white British people and more females; the analysis possibly underestimated clonal diversity. Baseline seropositivity characterized only six AZD1222 recipients.

Repertoires were generated with immunoSEQ multiplex PCR, while TCRdb's copy carries only in-frame clones and drops some. The sample comprises some 66,000 clones, about 90% of which are singletons, and around 16% rests with the top ten. Specimen: peripheral blood, collected on day 0 of AZD1222 vaccination. The sequence derives from an adult in good health. J is TRBJ2-3 and V is TRBV5-1; TRBD2 matches at 11 bases. The CDR3 DNA is TGCGCCAGCAGCTTAGTACTAGCGGGAGCAATAGATACGCAGTATTTT. Translated: CASSLVLAGAIDTQYF.